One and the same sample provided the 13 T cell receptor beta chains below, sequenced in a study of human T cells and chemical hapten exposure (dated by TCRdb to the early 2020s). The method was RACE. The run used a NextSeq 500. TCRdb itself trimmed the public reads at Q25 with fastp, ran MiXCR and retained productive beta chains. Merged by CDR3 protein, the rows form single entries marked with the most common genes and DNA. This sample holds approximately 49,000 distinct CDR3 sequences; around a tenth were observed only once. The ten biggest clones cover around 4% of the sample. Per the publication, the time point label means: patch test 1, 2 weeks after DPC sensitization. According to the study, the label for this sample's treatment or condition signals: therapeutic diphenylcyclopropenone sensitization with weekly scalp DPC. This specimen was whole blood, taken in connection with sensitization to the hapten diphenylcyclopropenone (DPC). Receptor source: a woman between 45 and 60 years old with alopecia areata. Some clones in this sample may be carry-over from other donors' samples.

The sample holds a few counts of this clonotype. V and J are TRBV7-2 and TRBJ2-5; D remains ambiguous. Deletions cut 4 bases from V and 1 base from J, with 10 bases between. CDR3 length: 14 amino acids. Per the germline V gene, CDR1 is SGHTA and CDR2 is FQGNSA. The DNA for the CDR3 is TGTGCCAGCAGCTCCCCTCCCATCCAAGAGACCCAGTACTTC. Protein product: CASSSPPIQETQYF.

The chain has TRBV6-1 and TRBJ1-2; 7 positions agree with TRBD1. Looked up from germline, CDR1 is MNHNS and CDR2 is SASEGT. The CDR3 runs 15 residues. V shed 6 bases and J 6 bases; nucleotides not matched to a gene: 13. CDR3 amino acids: CASRRTGQVKDGYTF. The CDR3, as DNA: TGTGCCAGCAGACGAACTGGACAGGTAAAAGATGGCTACACCTTC.

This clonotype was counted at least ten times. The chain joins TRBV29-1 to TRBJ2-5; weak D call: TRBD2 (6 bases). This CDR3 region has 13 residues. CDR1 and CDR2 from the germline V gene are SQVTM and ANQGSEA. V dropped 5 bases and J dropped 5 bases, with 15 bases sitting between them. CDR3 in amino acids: CSVRRQSGETQYF. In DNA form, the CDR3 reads TGCAGCGTTCGTAGACAGAGCGGGGAGACCCAGTACTTC.

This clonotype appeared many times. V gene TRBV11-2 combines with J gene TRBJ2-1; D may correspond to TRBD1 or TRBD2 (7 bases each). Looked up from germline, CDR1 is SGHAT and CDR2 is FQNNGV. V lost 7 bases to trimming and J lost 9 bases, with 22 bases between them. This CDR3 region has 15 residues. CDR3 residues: CASTKGGTEIIEQFF. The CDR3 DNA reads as TGTGCCAGCACCAAGGGGGGGACAGAGATCATTGAGCAGTTCTTC.

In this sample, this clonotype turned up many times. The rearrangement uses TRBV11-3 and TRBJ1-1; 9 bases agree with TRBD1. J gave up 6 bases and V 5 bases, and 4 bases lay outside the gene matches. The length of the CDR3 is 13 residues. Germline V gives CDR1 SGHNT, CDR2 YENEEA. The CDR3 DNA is TGTGCCAGCAGCCCCGACAGGGGGTCTGAAGCTTTCTTT. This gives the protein CASSPDRGSEAFF.

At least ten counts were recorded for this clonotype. The CDR3, as DNA: TGTGCCAGCTCACCTACCCCTCTTCAGCCCCAGCATTTT. Translated, it gives CASSPTPLQPQHF. The V call is TRBV18, the J call TRBJ1-5; unclear D gene. Per germline, CDR1 KGHSH and CDR2 LQKENI. V was cut by 3 bases and J by 6 bases, with 9 bases left in between. This CDR3 is 13 amino acids long.

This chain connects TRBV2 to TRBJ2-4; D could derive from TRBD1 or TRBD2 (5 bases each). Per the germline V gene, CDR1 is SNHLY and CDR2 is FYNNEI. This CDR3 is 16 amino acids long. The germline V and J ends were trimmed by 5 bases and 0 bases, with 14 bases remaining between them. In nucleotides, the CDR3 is TGTGCCAGCAGTCGGCAGGGACCTCTAGCCAAAAACATTCAGTACTTC. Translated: CASSRQGPLAKNIQYF.

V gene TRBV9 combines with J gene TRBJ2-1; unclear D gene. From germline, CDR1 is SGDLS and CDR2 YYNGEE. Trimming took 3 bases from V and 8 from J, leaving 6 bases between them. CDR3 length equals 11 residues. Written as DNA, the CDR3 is TGTGCCAGCAGCGCCTGGGATGAGCAGTTCTTC. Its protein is CASSAWDEQFF. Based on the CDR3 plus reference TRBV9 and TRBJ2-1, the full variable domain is DSGVTQTPKHLITATGQRVTLRCSPRSGDLSVYWYQQSLDQGLQFLIQYYNGEERAKGNILERFSAQQFPDLHSELNLSSLELGDSALYFCASSAWDEQFFGPGTRLTVL.

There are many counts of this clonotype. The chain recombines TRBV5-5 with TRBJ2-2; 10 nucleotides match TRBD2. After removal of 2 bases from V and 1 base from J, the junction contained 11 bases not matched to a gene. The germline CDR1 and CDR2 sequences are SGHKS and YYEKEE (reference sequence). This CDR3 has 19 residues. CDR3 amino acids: CASSFIGWTSGGNTGELFF. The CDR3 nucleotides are TGTGCCAGCAGCTTTATCGGATGGACTAGCGGAGGGAACACCGGGGAGCTGTTTTTT. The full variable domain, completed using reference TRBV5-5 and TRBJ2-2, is DAGVTQSPTHLIKTRGQQVTLRCSPISGHKSVSWYQQVLGQGPQFIFQYYEKEERGRGNFPDRFSARQFPNYSSELNVNALLLGDSALYLCASSFIGWTSGGNTGELFFGEGSRLTVL.

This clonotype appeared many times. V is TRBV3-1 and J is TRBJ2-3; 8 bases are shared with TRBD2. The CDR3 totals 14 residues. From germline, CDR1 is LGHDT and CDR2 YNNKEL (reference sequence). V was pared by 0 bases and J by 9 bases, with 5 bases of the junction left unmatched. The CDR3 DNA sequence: TGTGCCAGCAGCCAAGATGGGGGCGGGAGGACGCAGTATTTT. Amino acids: CASSQDGGGRTQYF.

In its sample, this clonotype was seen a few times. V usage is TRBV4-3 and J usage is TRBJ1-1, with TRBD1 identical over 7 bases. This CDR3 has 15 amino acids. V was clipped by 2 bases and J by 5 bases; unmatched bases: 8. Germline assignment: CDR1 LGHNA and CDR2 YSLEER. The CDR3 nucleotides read TGCGCCAGCAGCCAACTACAGGGGAAAAGGACTGAAGCTTTCTTT. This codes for CASSQLQGKRTEAFF.

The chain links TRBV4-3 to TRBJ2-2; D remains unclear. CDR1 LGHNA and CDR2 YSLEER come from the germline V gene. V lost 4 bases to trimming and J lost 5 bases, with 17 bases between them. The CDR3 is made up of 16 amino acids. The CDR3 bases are TGCGCCAGCAGCCGCGTCAGTACCCCGCAGACCGGGGAGCTGTTTTTT. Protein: CASSRVSTPQTGELFF.

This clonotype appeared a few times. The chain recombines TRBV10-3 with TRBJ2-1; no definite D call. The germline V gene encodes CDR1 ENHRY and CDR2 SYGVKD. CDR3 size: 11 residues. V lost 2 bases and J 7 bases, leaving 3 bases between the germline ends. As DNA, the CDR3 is TGTGCCATCAGTGAGGGGAATGAGCAGTTCTTC. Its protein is CAISEGNEQFF.